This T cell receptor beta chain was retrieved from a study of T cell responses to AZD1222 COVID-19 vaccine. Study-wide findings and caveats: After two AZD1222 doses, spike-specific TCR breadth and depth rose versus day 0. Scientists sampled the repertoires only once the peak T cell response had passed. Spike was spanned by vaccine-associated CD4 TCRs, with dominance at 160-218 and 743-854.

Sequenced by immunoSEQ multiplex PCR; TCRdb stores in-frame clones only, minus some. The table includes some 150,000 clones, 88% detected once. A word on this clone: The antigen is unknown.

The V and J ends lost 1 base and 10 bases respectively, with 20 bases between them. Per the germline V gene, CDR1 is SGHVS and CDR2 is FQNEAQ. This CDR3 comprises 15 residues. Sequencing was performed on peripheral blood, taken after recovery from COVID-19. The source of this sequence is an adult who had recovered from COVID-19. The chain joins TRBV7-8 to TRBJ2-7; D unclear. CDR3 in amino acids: CASSLVMVPGSPQYF. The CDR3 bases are TGTGCCAGCAGCTTAGTAATGGTCCCGGGCAGCCCTCAGTACTTC.